This record looks at one TCR beta chain sequence and its context. How the authors handled the data: Estimation of nucleated cell counts relied on the amplification of reference gene primers. Produced via immunoSEQ multiplex PCR; TCRdb's table is partial and in-frame only. The DNA was the basis for D and trimming; V, J and clone size are from that table. Of about 350,000 clones in the sample, approximately 90% are singletons; the top ten hold roughly 3.3%. This specimen belongs to a study of blood T cell repertoires in COVID-19. About the study: Spain, Italy and the United States supplied samples that represented acute and convalescent COVID-19. Sources were T cells, B-cell-depleted T cells, or PBMCs; the material itself was cDNA or gDNA.

CDR1 SQVTM and CDR2 ANQGSEA come from the germline V gene. V was cut by 4 bases and J by 2 bases, with 28 bases left in between. The CDR3 sequence is 19 residues long. The source of this sequence is a woman aged 18 to 35 who had recovered from COVID-19. The V gene is TRBV29-1, the J gene TRBJ2-3; tentative D call: TRBD2 (6 bases). Sequencing was carried out using peripheral blood. In DNA form, the CDR3 reads TGCAGCGTTGGGGGAGTGGCAGGGAGGCGGCGGGACCACACAGATACGCAGTATTTT. It is translated as CSVGGVAGRRRDHTDTQYF.